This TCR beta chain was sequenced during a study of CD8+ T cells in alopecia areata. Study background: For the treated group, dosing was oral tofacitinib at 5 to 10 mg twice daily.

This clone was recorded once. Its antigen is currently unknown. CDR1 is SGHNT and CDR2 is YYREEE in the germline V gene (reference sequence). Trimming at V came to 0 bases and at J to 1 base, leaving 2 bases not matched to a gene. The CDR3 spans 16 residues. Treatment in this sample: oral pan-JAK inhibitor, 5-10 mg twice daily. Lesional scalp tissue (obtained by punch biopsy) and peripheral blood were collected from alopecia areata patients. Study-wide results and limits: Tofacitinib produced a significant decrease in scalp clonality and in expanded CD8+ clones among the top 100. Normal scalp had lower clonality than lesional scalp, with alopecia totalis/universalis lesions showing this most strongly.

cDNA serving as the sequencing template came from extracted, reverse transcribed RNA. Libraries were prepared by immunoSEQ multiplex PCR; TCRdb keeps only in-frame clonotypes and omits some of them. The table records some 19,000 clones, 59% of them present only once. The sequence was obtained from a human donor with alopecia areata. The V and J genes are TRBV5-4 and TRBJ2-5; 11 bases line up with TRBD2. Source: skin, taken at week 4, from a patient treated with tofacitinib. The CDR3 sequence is CASSLGLAGSQETQYF. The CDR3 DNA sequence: TGTGCCAGCAGCTTGGGACTAGCGGGGTCCCAAGAGACCCAGTACTTC.